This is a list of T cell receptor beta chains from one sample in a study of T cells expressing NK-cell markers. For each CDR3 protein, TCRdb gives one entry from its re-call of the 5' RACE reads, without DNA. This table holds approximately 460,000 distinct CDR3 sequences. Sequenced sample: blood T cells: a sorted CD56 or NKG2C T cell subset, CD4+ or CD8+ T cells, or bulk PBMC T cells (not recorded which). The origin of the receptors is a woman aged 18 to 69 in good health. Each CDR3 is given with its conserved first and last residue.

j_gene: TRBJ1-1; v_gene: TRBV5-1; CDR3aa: CASSQTTGQGGEAFF
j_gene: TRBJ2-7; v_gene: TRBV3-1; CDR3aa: CASSQAWVKGVEQYF
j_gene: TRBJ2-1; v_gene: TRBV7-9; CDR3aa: CASSFNRAAYNEQFF
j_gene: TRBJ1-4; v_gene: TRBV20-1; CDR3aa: CSATVDEKLFF
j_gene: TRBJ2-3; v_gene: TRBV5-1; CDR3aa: CASSLVGRSVPDTQYF
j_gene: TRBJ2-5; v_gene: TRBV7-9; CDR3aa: CASSLGRGPLQETQYF
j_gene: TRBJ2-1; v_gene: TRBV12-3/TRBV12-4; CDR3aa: CASSLGTSGTSYNEQFF
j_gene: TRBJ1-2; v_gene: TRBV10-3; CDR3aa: CAISEPGTFYGYTF
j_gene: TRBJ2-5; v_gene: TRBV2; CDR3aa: CASNSGWETQYF
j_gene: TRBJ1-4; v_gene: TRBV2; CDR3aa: CASGQDEKLFF
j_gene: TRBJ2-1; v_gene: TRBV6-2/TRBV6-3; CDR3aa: CASTLLAGAGGEQFF
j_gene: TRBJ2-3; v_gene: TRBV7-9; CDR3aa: CASTPRAGGTDTQYF
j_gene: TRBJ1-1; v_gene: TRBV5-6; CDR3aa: CASRSGTTYTEAFF
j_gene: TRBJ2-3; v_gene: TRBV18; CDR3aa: CASSPPTSGRTDTQYF
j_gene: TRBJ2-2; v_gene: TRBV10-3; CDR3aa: CAISLSNTNTGELFF
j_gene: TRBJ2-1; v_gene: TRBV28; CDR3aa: CASRGAGASNEQFF
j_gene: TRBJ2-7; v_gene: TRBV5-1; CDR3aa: CASRGRGGSYEQYF
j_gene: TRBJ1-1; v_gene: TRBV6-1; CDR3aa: CASSRRVANTEAFF
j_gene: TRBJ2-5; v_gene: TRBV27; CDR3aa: CASSIRRGAETQYF
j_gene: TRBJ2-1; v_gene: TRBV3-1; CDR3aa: CASSQATSGANEQFF
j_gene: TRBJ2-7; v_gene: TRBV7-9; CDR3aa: CASSLGLAGEKSYEQYF
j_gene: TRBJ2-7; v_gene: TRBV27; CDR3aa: CASSPKDLRYEQYF
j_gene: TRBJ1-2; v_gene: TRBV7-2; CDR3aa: CASSFTSGFGGYTF
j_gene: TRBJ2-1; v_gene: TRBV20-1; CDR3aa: CSARDLRGAYNEQFF
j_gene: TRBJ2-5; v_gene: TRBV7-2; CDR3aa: CASSLAGGTETQYF
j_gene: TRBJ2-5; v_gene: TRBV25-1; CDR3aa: CASRMEGGRETQYF
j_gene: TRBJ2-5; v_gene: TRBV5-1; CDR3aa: CASSLRLAGVGQETQYF
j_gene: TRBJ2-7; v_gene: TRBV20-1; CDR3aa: CSASGASGRADHYEQYF
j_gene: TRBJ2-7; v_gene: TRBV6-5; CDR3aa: CASSYSQLAGSHEQYF
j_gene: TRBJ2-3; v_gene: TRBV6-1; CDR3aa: CASRGRIGDTQYF
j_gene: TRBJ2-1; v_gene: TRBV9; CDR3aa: CASSGQVNEQFF
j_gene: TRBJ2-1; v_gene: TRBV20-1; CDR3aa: CSARDRGLAGALGEQFF
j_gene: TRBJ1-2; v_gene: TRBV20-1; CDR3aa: CSARGGDVNYGYTF
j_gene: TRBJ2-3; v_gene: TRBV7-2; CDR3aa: CASSPNGVGVVDTQYF